Shown below are 20 T cell receptor beta chains from a single sample sequenced in a study of beta chain features in type 1 diabetes. The whole isolated RNA underwent reverse transcription, so sequencing captured expressed TCRB transcripts. Profiled with immunoSEQ multiplex PCR; TCRdb holds only in-frame clones, not every one. The repertoire holds under 900,000 clones, about 17% seen once, with around 0.02% in the top ten. Input material: naive CD4+ T cells from blood. These receptors all stem from a woman between 18 and 29 years old in good health.

This clone was seen a few times. The chain recombines TRBV7-2 with TRBJ2-7, with D unclear. Trimming removed 4 bases at V and 7 bases at J, with 11 bases between. Germline V lookup: CDR1 SGHTA, CDR2 FQGNSA. This CDR3 is built from 12 residues. Here the CDR3 reads CASSSSLGEQYF. The CDR3 DNA reads as TGTGCCAGCAGCTCTAGTCTGGGTGAGCAGTACTTC.

This clone was seen a few times. V and J are TRBV11-2 and TRBJ2-1; possibly TRBD1 for D (5 bases). This CDR3 contains 12 residues. V was cut by 2 bases and J by 15 bases, with 14 bases left in between. Germline lookup yields CDR1 SGHAT and CDR2 FQNNGV. In DNA form, the CDR3 reads TGTGCCAGCAGCTTAACAGGCCGCGGTACGTTCTTC. This encodes CASSLTGRGTFF.

For the CDR3, the DNA is TGTGCCAGCTCACCGACACGAACCTACGAGCAGTACTTC. It codes for CASSPTRTYEQYF. This rearrangement joins TRBV18 to TRBJ2-7; D is unclear. V shed 3 bases and J shed 2 bases, with 8 bases lying between them. The V gene's germline CDR1 is KGHSH and CDR2 LQKENI. The CDR3 is 13 residues long.

This clone has more than one count but fewer than ten. This rearrangement joins TRBV7-9 to TRBJ1-1; tentative D call: TRBD1 (6 bases). V shed 2 bases and J shed 5 bases, with 18 bases lying between them. The V gene's germline CDR1 is SEHNR and CDR2 FQNEAQ (reference sequence). The CDR3 has 16 amino acids. The CDR3 reads CASSLLGGLRGTEAFF. CDR3 DNA: TGTGCCAGCAGCTTATTGGGGGGCTTGAGAGGAACTGAAGCTTTCTTT.

In its sample, this clone was seen a few times. This sample includes further DNA sequences coding for the same CDR3. The V gene is TRBV20-1, the J gene TRBJ1-2, with a possible D match to TRBD1 (6 bases). The germline CDR1 and CDR2 sequences are DFQATT and SNEGSKA (reference sequence). The CDR3 covers 10 residues. The V and J ends lost 6 bases and 6 bases respectively, with 8 bases between them. This CDR3 reads CSARDNGYTF. CDR3 nucleotides: TGCAGTGCAAGGGACAATGGCTACACCTTC.

Only a few counts were recorded for this clone. The CDR3 sequence is CASSRDYSTDTQYF. The DNA for the CDR3 is TGTGCCAGCAGCCGGGACTATAGCACAGATACGCAGTATTTT. V gene TRBV4-2 combines with J gene TRBJ2-3, with 7 bases lining up with TRBD2. CDR1 is LGHNA and CDR2 is YNFKEQ in the germline V gene. This CDR3 contains 14 residues. V trimming: 4 bases; J trimming: 0 bases; junction bases outside the gene matches: 1.

This sequence joins TRBV29-1 and TRBJ1-2, with 12 positions matching TRBD1. CDR1 and CDR2 from the germline V gene are SQVTM and ANQGSEA. V lost 7 bases, J lost 5 bases, and 11 bases stayed unmatched. The CDR3 is 15 amino acids. In DNA, the CDR3 is TGCAGCGCCGAGGCCGGGACAGGGGGCGCGTATGGCTACACCTTC. Its translation is CSAEAGTGGAYGYTF.

The chain links TRBV7-6 to TRBJ2-3; TRBD1 matches 7 bases. There are 15 residues in the CDR3. Germline CDR1 reads SGHVS; CDR2 reads FNYEAQ. V was clipped by 4 bases and J by 5 bases; unmatched bases: 9. CDR3 protein: CASSSRQGMGDTQYF. CDR3 bases: TGTGCCAGCAGCTCCCGACAGGGAATGGGAGATACGCAGTATTTT.

Points on this clone: Other DNA sequences from this sample encode an identical CDR3 as well. This chain joins TRBV7-9 and TRBJ2-7; D might be TRBD1 (6 bases). V dropped 4 bases and J dropped 2 bases, with 9 bases sitting between them. Germline CDR1 SEHNR, CDR2 FQNEAQ (reference sequence). CDR3 length: 13 residues. CDR3 in DNA: TGTGCCAGCAGCTCGGGACAAACCTACGAGCAGTACTTC. It encodes CASSSGQTYEQYF. The variable domain in full, with the rest retrieved from reference TRBV7-9 and TRBJ2-7, is DTGVSQNPRHKITKRGQNVTFRCDPISEHNRLYWYRQTLGQGPEFLTYFQNEAQLEKSRLLSDRFSAERPKGSFSTLEIQRTEQGDSAMYLCASSSGQTYEQYFGPGTRLTVT.

In its sample, this clone was seen a few times. The chain joins TRBV14 to TRBJ2-6; 10 bases match TRBD1. This CDR3 has 19 amino acids. The germline V gene has CDR1 SGHDN and CDR2 FVKESK. Trimming took 4 bases from V and 0 from J; bases not matched to a gene: 9. CDR3 amino acids: CASSPRDRGFSSGANVLTF. Here the CDR3 DNA reads TGTGCCAGCAGCCCCCGGGACAGGGGTTTTAGCTCTGGGGCCAACGTCCTGACTTTC. Supplemented by reference TRBV14 and TRBJ2-6, the full variable domain reads EAGVTQFPSHSVIEKGQTVTLRCDPISGHDNLYWYRRVMGKEIKFLLHFVKESKQDESGMPNNRFLAERTGGTYSTLKVQPAELEDSGVYFCASSPRDRGFSSGANVLTFGAGSRLTVL.

This clone came up a few times. The gene calls are TRBV27 and TRBJ1-1, with 7 bases identical to TRBD1. Germline CDR1 and CDR2: MNHEY and SMNVEV (reference sequence). The CDR3 is made up of 16 amino acids. Unmatched junction bases numbered 15, after V lost 5 bases and J lost 6 bases. This chain's CDR3 is CASSADRAPSYAEAFF. The CDR3, as DNA: TGTGCCAGCAGTGCTGACAGGGCCCCATCTTACGCTGAAGCTTTCTTT.

This chain connects TRBV4-3 to TRBJ2-7; TRBD2 aligns across 7 bases. The J segment lost 3 bases and the V segment lost 4 bases, leaving 9 bases of the junction unmatched. The CDR3 loop spans 15 amino acids. The germline CDR1 and CDR2 sequences are LGHNA and YSLEER. As DNA, the CDR3 is TGCGCCAGCAGCCTGCTGCTGGCGGGAGACTACGAGCAGTACTTC. Protein: CASSLLLAGDYEQYF.

V and J are TRBV10-3 and TRBJ1-2; 7 nucleotides line up with TRBD1. In germline, CDR1 is ENHRY, CDR2 SYGVKD. Trimming took 4 bases from V and 4 from J; bases not matched to a gene: 6. The length of the CDR3 is 14 residues. CDR3 loop: CAISVGTDGYGYTF. CDR3 DNA: TGTGCCATCAGTGTAGGGACAGACGGCTATGGCTACACCTTC.

A word on this clone: Other DNA sequences from this sample encode an identical CDR3 as well. The chain combines TRBV7-9 with TRBJ2-5; D call uncertain. The germline V gene encodes CDR1 SEHNR and CDR2 FQNEAQ (reference sequence). V was cut by 1 base and J by 3 bases, with 3 bases left in between. The CDR3 covers 12 residues. DNA for the CDR3: TGTGCCAGCAGCTTAGGGGAAGAGACCCAGTACTTC. Its translation is CASSLGEETQYF.

The chain couples TRBV7-9 to TRBJ2-1; no definite D call. The CDR3 loop spans 14 amino acids. CDR1 is SEHNR, CDR2 FQNEAQ, per germline (reference sequence). Trimming removed 2 bases from V and 2 bases from J, with 7 bases in between. In nucleotides, the CDR3 is TGTGCCAGCAGCTTAAGGGCAGCCTACAATGAGCAGTTCTTC. This sequence encodes CASSLRAAYNEQFF.

The chain carries TRBV7-2 and TRBJ2-4, with a possible D match to TRBD2 (6 bases). Trimming took 1 base from V and 2 from J, leaving 12 bases between them. The CDR3 length is 16 residues. The germline CDR1 and CDR2 sequences are SGHTA and FQGNSA. The CDR3 nucleotides read TGTGCCAGCAGCTTAGGGGCGGGACTTTCCAAAAACATTCAGTACTTC. This encodes CASSLGAGLSKNIQYF.

Concerning this clone: Mismatch with germline at one junction end may stem from a read error. The chain is built from TRBV6-5 and TRBJ2-5; weak D call: TRBD2 (5 bases). CDR3 length: 13 amino acids. Germline CDR1 MNHEY, CDR2 SVGAGI. The CDR3 protein is CAISGLAAETQYF. CDR3 nucleotides: TGTGCCATCAGTGGGCTAGCTGCGGAGACCCAGTACTTC.

The chain uses TRBV5-1 and TRBJ2-3; D tentatively fits TRBD1 or TRBD2 (5 bases each). CDR1 and CDR2 (germline): SGHRS, YFSETQ. The CDR3 runs to 15 residues. V dropped 4 bases and J dropped 3 bases, with 15 bases sitting between them. The CDR3 coding sequence is TGCGCCAGCAGCCGGGGCAGTCGAGGAACAGATACGCAGTATTTT. Encoded protein: CASSRGSRGTDTQYF. Together with reference TRBV5-1 and TRBJ2-3, the CDR3 gives the full variable domain: KAGVTQTPRYLIKTRGQQVTLSCSPISGHRSVSWYQQTPGQGLQFLFEYFSETQRNKGNFPGRFSGRQFSNSRSEMNVSTLELGDSALYLCASSRGSRGTDTQYFGPGTRLTVL.

The chain uses TRBV15 and TRBJ1-5; tentatively, D is TRBD1 (6 bases). Germline CDR1 is LNHNV and CDR2 is YYDKDF (reference sequence). The ends were cut back, 1 base at V and 0 bases at J, with 19 bases in the middle. The CDR3 is made up of 19 amino acids. The CDR3 sequence is CATSRGSPSRGNSNQPQHF. In nucleotides, the CDR3 is TGTGCCACCAGCAGAGGCTCCCCAAGCAGGGGAAATAGCAATCAGCCCCAGCATTTT.

J is TRBJ2-1 and V is TRBV4-1; 10 bases are shared with TRBD1. The CDR3 covers 16 residues. Germline trimming cut 2 bases from V and 9 bases from J; bases unmatched to any gene: 10. Looked up from germline, CDR1 is MGHRA and CDR2 is YSYEKL. CDR3 coding DNA: TGCGCCAGCAGCCAAAGTACCGGGACAGGGGCCGGTGAGCAGTTCTTC. Amino acids: CASSQSTGTGAGEQFF.